Following are 14 T cell receptor beta chains from one sample sequenced in a study of shared T cell receptors in the human thymus. Sequencing used immunoSEQ multiplex PCR; TCRdb keeps in-frame clones, though not all of them. The sample records hundreds of thousands of clones, 70% to 90% being singletons. These data were also reused for a study on human thymus T cells.

Specimen: thymocytes. The receptors derive from a boy in the first two years of life with a congenital heart defect.

The chain has TRBV5-4 and TRBJ2-7; 9 bases line up with TRBD1. Trimming cost V 0 bases and J 6 bases; bases outside gene matches: 7. Germline CDR1 reads SGHNT; CDR2 reads YYREEE (reference sequence). This CDR3 spans 15 amino acids. For the CDR3, the DNA is TGTGCCAGCAGCTTGGGAACAGGGGGCAGAGGCGAGCAGTACTTC. Encoded protein: CASSLGTGGRGEQYF.

This clone was observed once. The CDR3 region is CASSQDVAGPLTDTQYF. Written as DNA, the CDR3 is TGCGCCAGCAGCCAAGACGTGGCGGGGCCTTTGACAGATACGCAGTATTTT. The rearrangement uses TRBV4-3 and TRBJ2-3; TRBD2 is a possible D gene (6 bases). Germline V CDR1 and CDR2: LGHNA, YSLEER. The CDR3 has 17 amino acids. V was clipped by 0 bases and J by 3 bases, with 16 bases between them.

In this sample, this clone turned up a few times. The V gene is TRBV5-6, the J gene TRBJ1-2, with 7 nucleotides matching TRBD1. This CDR3 region has 14 residues. J gave up 4 bases and V 2 bases, and 5 bases lay outside the gene matches. Germline V CDR1 and CDR2: SGHDT, YYEEEE. CDR3 amino acids: CASSFRQGGYGYTF. CDR3 sequence (DNA): TGTGCCAGCAGCTTTCGGCAGGGGGGCTATGGCTACACCTTC.

V gene TRBV5-1 combines with J gene TRBJ2-3; 10 nucleotides match TRBD2. Per germline, CDR1 SGHRS and CDR2 YFSETQ. The CDR3 spans 19 residues. The V and J ends lost 1 base and 5 bases, in that order; junction bases with no gene match: 16. In DNA, the CDR3 is TGCGCCAGCAGCTTGTCTCCTAGCGGGGGATATCGAAATGAAGATACGCAGTATTTT. Translation: CASSLSPSGGYRNEDTQYF.

This sequence joins TRBV4-1 and TRBJ2-1; the D gene is possibly TRBD2 (5 bases). The CDR3 has 12 amino acids. Germline V gene data show CDR1 as MGHRA and CDR2 as YSYEKL. Trimming pared 1 base from V and 10 bases from J, leaving 8 bases between. CDR3 loop: CASSQGVAEQFF. DNA for the CDR3: TGCGCCAGCAGCCAAGGGGTAGCGGAGCAGTTCTTC.

V gene TRBV25-1 combines with J gene TRBJ2-7, with 9 bases identical to TRBD1. This CDR3 has 15 amino acids. Germline CDR1 MGHDK, CDR2 SYGVNS. Trimming removed 0 bases from V and 9 bases from J; junction bases left unmatched: 9. In nucleotides, the CDR3 is TGTGCCAGCAGTGAATATAGTACAGGGGGCGTTGGGCAGTACTTC. Residues: CASSEYSTGGVGQYF.

There are a few counts of this clone. This chain uses TRBV6-5 with TRBJ1-5, with a tentative D call TRBD1 (6 bases). This CDR3 region has 14 residues. CDR1 and CDR2 from the germline V gene are MNHEY and SVGAGI. The V and J ends lost 6 bases and 2 bases respectively, with 11 bases between them. CDR3: CASRGQGCNQPQHF. For the CDR3, the DNA is TGTGCCAGCAGAGGTCAGGGGTGCAATCAGCCCCAGCATTTT.

V usage is TRBV19 and J usage is TRBJ1-2; TRBD1 matches at 10 bases. Looked up from germline, CDR1 is LNHDA and CDR2 is SQIVND (reference sequence). V lost 4 bases to trimming and J lost 4 bases; unmatched junction nucleotides: 3. This CDR3 region has 14 residues. CDR3 sequence reads: CASSTRDRGYGYTF. Written as DNA, the CDR3 is TGTGCCAGTAGTACCCGGGACAGGGGCTATGGCTACACCTTC.

The chain couples TRBV29-1 to TRBJ1-1; D possibly corresponds to TRBD1 (6 bases). Germline CDR1 reads SQVTM; CDR2 reads ANQGSEA. This CDR3 contains 13 residues. V shed 5 bases and J shed 1 base, with 11 bases lying between them. DNA for the CDR3: TGCAGCGTTCGTGGGACACCGAACACTGAAGCTTTCTTT. This sequence encodes CSVRGTPNTEAFF.

This clone was recorded only once. CDR3 protein: CASSKPKGQGGYGYTF. In DNA form, the CDR3 reads TGTGCCAGCAGCAAACCAAAGGGACAGGGAGGCTATGGCTACACCTTC. The rearrangement joins TRBV5-4 to TRBJ1-2; 9 bases match TRBD1. The CDR3 contains 16 residues. The ends lost 4 bases at V and 4 bases at J; junction bases unmatched: 11. In germline, CDR1 is SGHNT, CDR2 YYREEE (reference sequence).

V usage is TRBV29-1 and J usage is TRBJ2-3; TRBD2 agrees at 8 bases. V lost 4 bases, J lost 1 base, and 7 bases stayed unmatched. The CDR3 is made up of 15 amino acids. Germline CDR1 is SQVTM and CDR2 is ANQGSEA. In nucleotides, the CDR3 is TGCAGCGTTGTCGGGAGGGAGCCGGGCACAGATACGCAGTATTTT. This translates into CSVVGREPGTDTQYF.

This clone was counted a few times. The CDR3 reads CAVRASYEQYF. DNA of the CDR3: TGTGCCGTGCGGGCGAGCTACGAGCAGTACTTC. V gene TRBV6-6 combines with J gene TRBJ2-7, with TRBD2 as a possible D gene (5 bases). Trimming removed 11 bases at V and 3 bases at J, with 11 bases between. This CDR3 is 11 amino acids long. Germline CDR1 reads MNHNY; CDR2 reads SVGAGI (reference sequence).

The rearrangement links TRBV19 to TRBJ2-7, with 9 bases matching TRBD1. Germline CDR1 LNHDA, CDR2 SQIVND (reference sequence). This CDR3 contains 15 residues. J gave up 3 bases and V 7 bases, and 10 bases lay outside the gene matches. The CDR3 nucleotides read TGTGCCAGTAATAATCCGGGACAGGGTCTCTACGAGCAGTACTTC. Its protein product is CASNNPGQGLYEQYF.

The chain employs TRBV9 and TRBJ2-1, with 10 bases aligning to TRBD2. V trimming: 0 bases; J trimming: 5 bases; junction bases outside the gene matches: 14. In germline, CDR1 is SGDLS, CDR2 YYNGEE. This CDR3 is built from 19 residues. CDR3 bases: TGTGCCAGCAGCGTAGAAGCAGGGACTAGCGTGTGTGACCACAATGAGCAGTTCTTC. Translation gives CASSVEAGTSVCDHNEQFF.